The T cell receptor beta chain under discussion was sequenced for a study of blood T cell repertoires in COVID-19. For the study at large: COVID-19 samples collected from the United States, Italy and Spain covered acute and convalescent phases. PBMCs, B-cell-depleted T cells, or T cells provided the cDNA or gDNA that made up the material.

Per the study methods: Estimation of nucleated cell counts relied on the amplification of reference gene primers. TCRdb's copy holds only in-frame clones and misses some; the assay was immunoSEQ multiplex PCR. The V and J calls and clone size come from that table; D and trimming were worked out from the DNA. The data show approximately 240,000 clones, 79% seen once. Germline CDR1 GTSNPN, CDR2 SVGIG (reference sequence). With 1 base removed from V and 1 base from J, the gap between germline ends came to 5 bases. CDR3 length equals 12 residues. The gene calls are TRBV30 and TRBJ2-7, with unresolved D. Sequencing used peripheral blood. The TCR comes from a middle-aged woman with active or convalescent COVID-19. The CDR3 spells CAWSGESYEQYF. The CDR3 nucleotides read TGTGCCTGGAGTGGCGAATCCTACGAGCAGTACTTC.